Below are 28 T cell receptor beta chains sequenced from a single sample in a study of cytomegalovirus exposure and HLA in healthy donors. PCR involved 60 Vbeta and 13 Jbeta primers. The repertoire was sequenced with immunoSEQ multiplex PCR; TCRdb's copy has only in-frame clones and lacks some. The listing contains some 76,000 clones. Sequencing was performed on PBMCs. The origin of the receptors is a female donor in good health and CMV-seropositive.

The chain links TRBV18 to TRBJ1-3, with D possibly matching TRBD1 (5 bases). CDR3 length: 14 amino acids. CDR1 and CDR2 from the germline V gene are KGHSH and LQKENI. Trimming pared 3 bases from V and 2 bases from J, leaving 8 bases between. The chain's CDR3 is CASSPGAPGNTIYF. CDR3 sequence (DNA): TGTGCCAGCTCACCTGGGGCTCCTGGAAACACCATATATTTT.

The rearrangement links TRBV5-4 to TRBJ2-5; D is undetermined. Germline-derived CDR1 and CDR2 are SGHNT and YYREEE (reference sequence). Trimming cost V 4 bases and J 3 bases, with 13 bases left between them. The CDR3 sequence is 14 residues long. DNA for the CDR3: TGTGCCAGCAGCAACACCGGGTCAGAAGAGACCCAGTACTTC. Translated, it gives CASSNTGSEETQYF. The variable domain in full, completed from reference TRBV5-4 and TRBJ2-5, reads ETGVTQSPTHLIKTRGQQVTLRCSSQSGHNTVSWYQQALGQGPQFIFQYYREEENGRGNFPPRFSGLQFPNYSSELNVNALELDDSALYLCASSNTGSEETQYFGPGTRLLVL.

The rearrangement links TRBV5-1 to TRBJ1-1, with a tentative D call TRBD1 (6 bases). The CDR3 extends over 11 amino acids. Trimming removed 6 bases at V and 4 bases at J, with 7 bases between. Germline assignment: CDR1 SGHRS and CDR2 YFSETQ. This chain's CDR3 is CASMGATEAFF. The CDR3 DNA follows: TGCGCCAGCATGGGGGCCACTGAAGCTTTCTTT.

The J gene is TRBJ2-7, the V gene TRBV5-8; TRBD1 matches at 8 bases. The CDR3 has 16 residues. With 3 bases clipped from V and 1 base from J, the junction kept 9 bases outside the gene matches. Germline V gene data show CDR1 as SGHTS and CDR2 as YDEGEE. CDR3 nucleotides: TGTGCCAGCAGCTCCCAGGGGGCTAAGCTATCCTACGAGCAGTACTTC. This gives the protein CASSSQGAKLSYEQYF.

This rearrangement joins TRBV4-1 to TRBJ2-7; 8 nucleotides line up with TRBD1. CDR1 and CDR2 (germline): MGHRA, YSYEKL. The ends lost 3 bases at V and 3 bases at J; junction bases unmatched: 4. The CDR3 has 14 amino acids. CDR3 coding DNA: TGCGCCAGCAGCCACGCAGGGGGCAACTACGAGCAGTACTTC. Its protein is CASSHAGGNYEQYF.

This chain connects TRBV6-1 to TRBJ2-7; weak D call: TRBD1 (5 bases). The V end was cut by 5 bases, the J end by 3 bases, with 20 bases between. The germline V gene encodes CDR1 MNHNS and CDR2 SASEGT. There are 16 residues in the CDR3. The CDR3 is CASSQEADLGDYEQYF. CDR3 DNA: TGTGCCAGCAGTCAAGAAGCCGACCTAGGGGACTACGAGCAGTACTTC.

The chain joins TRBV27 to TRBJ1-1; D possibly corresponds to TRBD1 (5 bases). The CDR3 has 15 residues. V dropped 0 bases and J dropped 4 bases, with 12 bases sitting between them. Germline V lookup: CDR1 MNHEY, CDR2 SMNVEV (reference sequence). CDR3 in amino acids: CASSLSGGGSTEAFF. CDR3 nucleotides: TGTGCCAGCAGTTTATCGGGGGGTGGGAGCACTGAAGCTTTCTTT.

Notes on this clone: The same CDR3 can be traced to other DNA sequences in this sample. CDR3 residues: CASSKGQGNEKLFF. The CDR3 DNA reads TGTGCCAGCAGCAAGGGACAGGGAAATGAAAAACTGTTTTTT. The rearrangement uses TRBV7-9 and TRBJ1-4, with 9 bases identical to TRBD1. The germline V gene has CDR1 SEHNR and CDR2 FQNEAQ (reference sequence). The CDR3 length is 14 residues. With 5 bases clipped from V and 5 bases from J, the junction kept 3 bases outside the gene matches.

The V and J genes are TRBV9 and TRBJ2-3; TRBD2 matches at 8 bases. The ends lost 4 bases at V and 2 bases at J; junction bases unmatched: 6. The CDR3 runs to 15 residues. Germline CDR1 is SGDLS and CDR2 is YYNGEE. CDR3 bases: TGTGCCAGCAGCAAAACTAGCGGATCCACAGATACGCAGTATTTT. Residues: CASSKTSGSTDTQYF.

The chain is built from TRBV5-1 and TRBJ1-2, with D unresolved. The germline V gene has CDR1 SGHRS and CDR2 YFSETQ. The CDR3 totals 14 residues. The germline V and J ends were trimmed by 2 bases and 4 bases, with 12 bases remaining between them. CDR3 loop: CASSLDTTSYGYTF. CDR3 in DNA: TGCGCCAGCAGCTTAGACACTACTAGCTATGGCTACACCTTC.

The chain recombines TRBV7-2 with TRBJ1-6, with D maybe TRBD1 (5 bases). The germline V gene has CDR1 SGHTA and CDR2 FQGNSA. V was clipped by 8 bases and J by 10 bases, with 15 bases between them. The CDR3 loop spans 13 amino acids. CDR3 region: CASSGQGGSPLHF. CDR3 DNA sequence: TGTGCCAGCTCCGGGCAGGGAGGCTCACCCCTCCACTTT.

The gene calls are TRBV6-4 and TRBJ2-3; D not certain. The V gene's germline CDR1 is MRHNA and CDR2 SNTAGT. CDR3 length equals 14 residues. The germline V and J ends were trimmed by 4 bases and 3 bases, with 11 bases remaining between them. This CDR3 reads CASSAVAETDTQYF. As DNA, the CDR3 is TGTGCCAGCAGTGCTGTGGCGGAGACAGATACGCAGTATTTT.

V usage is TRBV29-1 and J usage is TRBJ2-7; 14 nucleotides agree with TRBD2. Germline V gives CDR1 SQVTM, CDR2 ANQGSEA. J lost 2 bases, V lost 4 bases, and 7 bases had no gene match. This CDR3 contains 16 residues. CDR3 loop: CSVGGLAGAPPYEQYF. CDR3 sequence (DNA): TGCAGCGTTGGGGGACTAGCGGGGGCCCCTCCCTACGAGCAGTACTTC.

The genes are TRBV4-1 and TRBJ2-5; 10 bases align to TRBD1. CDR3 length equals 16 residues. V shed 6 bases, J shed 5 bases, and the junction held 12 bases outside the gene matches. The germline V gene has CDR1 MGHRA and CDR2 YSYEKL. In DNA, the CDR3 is TGCGCCAGCAGTCCACACTTCCGGGACAGGGGTGAGACCCAGTACTTC. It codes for CASSPHFRDRGETQYF.

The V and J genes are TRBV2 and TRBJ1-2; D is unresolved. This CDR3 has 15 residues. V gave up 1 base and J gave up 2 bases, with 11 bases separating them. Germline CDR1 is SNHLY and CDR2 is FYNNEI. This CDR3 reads CASSEGGSPNYGYTF. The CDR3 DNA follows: TGTGCCAGCAGTGAAGGAGGGAGCCCGAACTATGGCTACACCTTC.

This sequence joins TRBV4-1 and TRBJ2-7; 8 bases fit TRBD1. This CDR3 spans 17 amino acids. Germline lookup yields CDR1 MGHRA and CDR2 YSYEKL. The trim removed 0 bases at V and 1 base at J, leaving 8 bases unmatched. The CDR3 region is CASSQEAGDRISYEQYF. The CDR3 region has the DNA TGCGCCAGCAGCCAAGAGGCAGGGGACAGGATTTCCTACGAGCAGTACTTC.

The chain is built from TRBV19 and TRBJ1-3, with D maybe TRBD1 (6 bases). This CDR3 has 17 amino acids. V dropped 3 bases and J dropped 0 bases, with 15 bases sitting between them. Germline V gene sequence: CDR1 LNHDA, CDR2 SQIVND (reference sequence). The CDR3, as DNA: TGTGCCAGTAGTATCTCCTTCGGGACACGCTCTGGAAACACCATATATTTT. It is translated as CASSISFGTRSGNTIYF.

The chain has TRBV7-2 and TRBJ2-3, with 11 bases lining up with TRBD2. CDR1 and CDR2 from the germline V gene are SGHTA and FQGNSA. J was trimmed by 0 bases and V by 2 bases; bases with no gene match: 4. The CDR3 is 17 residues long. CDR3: CASSLRLAGSSTDTQYF. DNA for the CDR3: TGTGCCAGCAGCTTACGACTAGCGGGGTCTAGCACAGATACGCAGTATTTT.

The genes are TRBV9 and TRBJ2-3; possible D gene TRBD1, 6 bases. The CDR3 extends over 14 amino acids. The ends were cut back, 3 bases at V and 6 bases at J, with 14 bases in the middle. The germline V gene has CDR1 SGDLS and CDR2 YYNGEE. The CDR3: CASSARLGADTQYF. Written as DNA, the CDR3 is TGTGCCAGCAGCGCACGACTGGGGGCCGATACGCAGTATTTT.

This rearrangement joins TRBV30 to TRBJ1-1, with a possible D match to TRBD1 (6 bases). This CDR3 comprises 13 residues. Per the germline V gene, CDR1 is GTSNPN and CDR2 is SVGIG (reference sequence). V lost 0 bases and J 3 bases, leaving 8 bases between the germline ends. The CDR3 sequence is CAWSVQGYTEAFF. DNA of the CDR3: TGTGCCTGGAGTGTACAGGGATACACTGAAGCTTTCTTT.

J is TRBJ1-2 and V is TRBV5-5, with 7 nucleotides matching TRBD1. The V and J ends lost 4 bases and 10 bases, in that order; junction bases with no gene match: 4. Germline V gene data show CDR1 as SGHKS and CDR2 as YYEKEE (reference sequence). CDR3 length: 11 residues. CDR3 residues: CASSVGQNYTF. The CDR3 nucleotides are TGTGCCAGCAGCGTGGGACAGAACTACACCTTC. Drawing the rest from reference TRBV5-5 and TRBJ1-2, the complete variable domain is DAGVTQSPTHLIKTRGQQVTLRCSPISGHKSVSWYQQVLGQGPQFIFQYYEKEERGRGNFPDRFSARQFPNYSSELNVNALLLGDSALYLCASSVGQNYTFGSGTRLTVV.

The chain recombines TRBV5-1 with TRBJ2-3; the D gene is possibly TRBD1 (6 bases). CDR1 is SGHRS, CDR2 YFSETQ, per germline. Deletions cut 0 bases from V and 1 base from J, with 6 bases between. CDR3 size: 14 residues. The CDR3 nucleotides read TGCGCCAGCAGCTTGGCAGGGGGCACAGATACGCAGTATTTT. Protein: CASSLAGGTDTQYF.

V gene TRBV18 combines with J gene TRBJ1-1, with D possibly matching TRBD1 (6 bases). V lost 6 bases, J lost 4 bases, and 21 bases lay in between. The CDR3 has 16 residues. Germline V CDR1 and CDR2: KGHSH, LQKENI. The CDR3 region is CASSWGQGRDGTEAFF. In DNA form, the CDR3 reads TGTGCCAGCTCCTGGGGCCAGGGGCGCGATGGCACTGAAGCTTTCTTT.

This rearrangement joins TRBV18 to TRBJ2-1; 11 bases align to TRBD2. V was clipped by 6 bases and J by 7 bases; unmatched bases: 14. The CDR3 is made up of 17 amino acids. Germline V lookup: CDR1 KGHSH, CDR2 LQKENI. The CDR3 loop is CASSRGSGRASGNEQFF. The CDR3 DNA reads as TGTGCCAGCTCCCGCGGTAGCGGGAGGGCCTCAGGGAATGAGCAGTTCTTC.

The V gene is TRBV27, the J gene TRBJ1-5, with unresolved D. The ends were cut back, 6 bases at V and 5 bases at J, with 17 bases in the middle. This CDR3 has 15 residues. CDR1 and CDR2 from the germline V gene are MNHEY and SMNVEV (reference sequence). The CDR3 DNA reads TGTGCCAGCAGCCCCTTAAAGGGAGCCGATCAGCCCCAGCATTTT. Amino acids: CASSPLKGADQPQHF.

The CDR3 protein is CASSPLRTTQASSQYNEQFF. DNA of the CDR3: TGTGCCAGCAGCCCCCTTAGGACTACCCAAGCATCATCGCAGTACAATGAGCAGTTCTTC. The chain couples TRBV4-2 to TRBJ2-1; a possible D gene is TRBD2 (6 bases). CDR1 and CDR2 from the germline V gene are LGHNA and YNFKEQ. The CDR3 runs to 20 residues. V was clipped by 4 bases and J by 4 bases, with 29 bases between them.

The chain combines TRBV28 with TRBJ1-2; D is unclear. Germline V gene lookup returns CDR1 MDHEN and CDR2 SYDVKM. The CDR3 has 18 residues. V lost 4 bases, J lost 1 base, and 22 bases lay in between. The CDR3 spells CASSSGVIGGPDNYGYTF. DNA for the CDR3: TGTGCCAGCAGTTCGGGAGTTATAGGAGGGCCGGATAACTATGGCTACACCTTC.

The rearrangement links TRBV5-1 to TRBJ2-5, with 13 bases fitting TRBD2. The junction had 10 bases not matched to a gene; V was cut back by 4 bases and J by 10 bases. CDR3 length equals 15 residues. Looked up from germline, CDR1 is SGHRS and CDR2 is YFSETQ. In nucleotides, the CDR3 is TGCGCCAGCAGCGCCGGGACTAGCGGGATGGGGAACCAGTACTTC. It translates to CASSAGTSGMGNQYF. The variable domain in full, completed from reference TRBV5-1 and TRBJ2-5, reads KAGVTQTPRYLIKTRGQQVTLSCSPISGHRSVSWYQQTPGQGLQFLFEYFSETQRNKGNFPGRFSGRQFSNSRSEMNVSTLELGDSALYLCASSAGTSGMGNQYFGPGTRLLVL.